This T cell receptor beta chain was recorded in a study of T-cell reconstitution after alpha-beta-depleted transplantation in children. A note on this clonotype: Antigen specificity is unknown.

General study findings and limits: Most T-cell counts and diversity one year after the transplant came from T cells that were newly produced. After transplant, at about two months, alpha-beta T cells were reportedly derived from several hundred expanded graft clones. Surviving recipient T cells and thymic progenitors accounted for the high day-60 TCRbeta diversity observed in some patients.

Trimming removed 2 bases from V and 6 bases from J, with 17 bases in between. The CDR3 spans 15 residues. CDR1 and CDR2 (germline): KGHSH, LQKENI. TCRbeta library preparation incorporated unique molecular identifiers. TCRdb ran MiXCR on the PCR reads and lists one entry per CDR3 protein. The data contain 750,000 to 950,000 distinct CDR3 sequences, roughly 15% of them seen just once; the ten biggest clones take up under 6%. Specimen: PBMCs, mostly from graft donor cells, collected 360 days after TCRalphabeta/CD19-depleted stem cell transplant. This chain joins TRBV18 and TRBJ2-7; D is unclear. The TCR was taken from a male patient younger than 18 who had a stem cell transplant for acute lymphoblastic leukemia, so the T cells may come from the graft donor. CDR3 in amino acids: CASSPGTLEGREQYF. CDR3 DNA: TGTGCCAGCTCACCAGGAACCCTGGAAGGGCGCGAGCAGTACTTC.